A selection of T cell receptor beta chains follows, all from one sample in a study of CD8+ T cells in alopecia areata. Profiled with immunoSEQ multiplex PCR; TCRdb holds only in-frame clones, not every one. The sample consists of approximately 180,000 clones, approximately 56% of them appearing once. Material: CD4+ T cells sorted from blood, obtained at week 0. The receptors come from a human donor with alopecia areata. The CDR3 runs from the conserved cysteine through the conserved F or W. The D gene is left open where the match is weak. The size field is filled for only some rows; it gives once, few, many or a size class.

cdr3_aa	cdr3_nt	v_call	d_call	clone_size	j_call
CSVAGVLQETQYF	TGCAGCGTTGCGGGGGTTCTCCAAGAGACCCAGTACTTC	TRBV29-1	NA	NA	TRBJ2-5
CASSPKGGNSPLHF	TGTGCCAGCTCACCAAAGGGAGGCAATTCACCCCTCCACTTT	TRBV18	NA	NA	TRBJ1-6
CASTTRAGGRDGYTF	TGTGCCAGCACCACCCGAGCAGGGGGACGGGATGGCTACACCTTC	TRBV6-6	TRBD1	NA	TRBJ1-2
CASSQVDRGRYGYTF	TGTGCCAGCAGCCAAGTTGACAGGGGTCGGTATGGCTACACCTTC	TRBV14	TRBD1	NA	TRBJ1-2
CASSLDRRQETQYF	TGCGCCAGCAGCTTGGATCGGAGGCAAGAGACCCAGTACTTC	TRBV5-1	NA	NA	TRBJ2-5
CAWSMGSTTEAFF	TGTGCCTGGAGCATGGGGTCAACCACTGAAGCTTTCTTT	TRBV30	NA	NA	TRBJ1-1
CASGVTNEKLFF	TGTGCCAGCGGGGTGACTAATGAAAAACTGTTTTTT	TRBV5-6	NA	NA	TRBJ1-4
CASSPTGGYTF	TGCGCCAGCAGCCCGACAGGGGGCTACACCTTC	TRBV4-1	TRBD1	NA	TRBJ1-2
CASGKVAGTQYF	TGTGCCAGTGGTAAAGTAGCGGGGACCCAGTACTTC	TRBV19	TRBD2	NA	TRBJ2-5
CATSTSPTHPQYF	TGTGCCACCAGCACCTCCCCGACACATCCGCAGTATTTT	TRBV15	NA	NA	TRBJ2-3
CASSPGQSYGYTF	TGTGCCAGCAGCCCGGGACAGTCTTATGGCTACACCTTC	TRBV7-9	TRBD1	NA	TRBJ1-2
CASATQETQYF	TGTGCCAGCGCCACACAAGAGACCCAGTACTTC	TRBV2	NA	NA	TRBJ2-5
CASSQGPSAEQYF	TGTGCCAGCAGTCAGGGGCCCTCGGCCGAGCAGTACTTC	TRBV6-1	NA	few	TRBJ2-7
CTSSKDRLAGTTDTQYF	TGCACCAGCAGCAAAGATCGACTAGCGGGGACCACAGATACGCAGTATTTT	TRBV1	NA	NA	TRBJ2-3
CASSLAQGWIYTEAFF	TGTGCCAGCAGCTTAGCCCAGGGCTGGATTTACACTGAAGCTTTCTTT	TRBV7-9	NA	few	TRBJ1-1
CASSSPPLAASSF	TGTGCCAGCAGTTCCCCCCCACTCGCGGCCAGCTCCTTC	TRBV6-6	NA	few	TRBJ1-2
CAWSVGGYAGELFF	TGTGCCTGGAGTGTTGGTGGCTACGCGGGGGAGCTGTTTTTT	TRBV30	NA	NA	TRBJ2-2
CASRSGFRGTEAFF	TGCGCCAGCAGATCGGGTTTTAGGGGCACTGAAGCTTTCTTT	TRBV23-1	NA	NA	TRBJ1-1
CASSLMGQAATDTQYF	TGCGCCAGCAGCTTGATGGGACAGGCGGCCACAGATACGCAGTATTTT	TRBV5-1	TRBD1	NA	TRBJ2-3
CSVISGGINEQFF	TGCAGCGTTATTAGCGGGGGCATCAATGAGCAGTTCTTC	TRBV29-1	TRBD2	NA	TRBJ2-1
CASSLSVSGANVLTF	TGTGCCAGCAGTTTGAGTGTCTCTGGGGCCAACGTCCTGACTTTC	TRBV28	NA	once	TRBJ2-6
CASSLHTYGYTF	TGTGCCAGCAGCTTACACACTTATGGCTACACCTTC	TRBV7-2	NA	NA	TRBJ1-2
CASSFAETQYF	TGTGCCAGCAGCTTTGCGGAGACCCAGTACTTC	TRBV7-6	NA	NA	TRBJ2-5
CASSVRVGAYNEQFF	TGTGCCAGCAGTGTCAGGGTAGGGGCCTACAATGAGCAGTTCTTC	TRBV6-5	NA	NA	TRBJ2-1
CASSLTGYGYTF	TGTGCCAGCAGCCTAACCGGGTATGGCTACACCTTC	TRBV7-3	NA	NA	TRBJ1-2
CASSVLDQNIQYF	TGTGCCAGCAGTGTACTAGATCAAAACATTCAGTACTTC	TRBV2	NA	few	TRBJ2-4
CASGNSGANVLTF	TGTGCTAGTGGTAACTCTGGGGCCAACGTCCTGACTTTC	TRBV12-5	NA	NA	TRBJ2-6
CASSSQGWSSYNEQFF	TGTGCCAGCAGCTCCCAGGGGTGGAGCTCCTACAATGAGCAGTTCTTC	TRBV7-6	NA	NA	TRBJ2-1
CASSLTQGAGYGYTF	TGCGCCAGCAGCTTGACCCAGGGGGCGGGCTATGGCTACACCTTC	TRBV5-1	TRBD1	NA	TRBJ1-2
CATSRGYSPGYTF	TGTGCCACCAGCAGAGGTTACAGTCCCGGCTACACCTTC	TRBV15	NA	NA	TRBJ1-2
CSVEELGLGYTF	TGCAGCGTTGAAGAGCTAGGCCTTGGCTACACCTTC	TRBV29-1	NA	NA	TRBJ1-2
CASSDGTGNTIYF	TGTGCCAGTAGTGACGGCACTGGAAACACCATATATTTT	TRBV19	NA	few	TRBJ1-3
CASSSLAGGPEYF	TGTGCCAGCAGCTCACTAGCGGGGGGCCCCGAATACTTC	TRBV13	TRBD2	NA	TRBJ2-5
CAWRSFLPRGMDTQYF	TGTGCCTGGAGGTCCTTTCTACCGCGGGGGATGGATACGCAGTATTTT	TRBV30	TRBD2	NA	TRBJ2-3
CASSSMGQGQETQYF	TGTGCCAGCAGCTCCATGGGACAGGGCCAAGAGACCCAGTACTTC	TRBV7-2	TRBD1	NA	TRBJ2-5
CARWKLFF	TGTGCGAGGTGGAAACTGTTTTTT	TRBV6-5	NA	NA	TRBJ1-4